Listed here are 27 T cell receptor beta chains from one sample, sequenced in a study of blood T cell repertoires in COVID-19 (TCRdb year 2020). Receptor amplification or capture employed the immunoSEQ multiplex PCR assay. TCRdb holds this immuneACCESS table with in-frame rearrangements only. Some clones are missing; in checked studies, unresolved V genes explain under half, and the rest has no known cause. The sample yields about 220,000 clones; 75% to 85% were counted once. Around 13% of the sample rests with the top ten. Sequenced: peripheral blood. These receptors came from a human donor in a cohort sampled during active COVID-19.

This clone showed up just a few times. This chain links TRBV16 with TRBJ2-4; D perhaps matches TRBD2 (6 bases). The CDR3 consists of 14 residues. Germline V gene lookup returns CDR1 KGHSY and CDR2 FQNENV. Trimming shortened V by 1 base and J by 8 bases, and 12 bases separated the two germline ends. The CDR3 here is CASSQFSGEDIQYF. In DNA form, the CDR3 reads TGTGCCAGCAGCCAATTCTCGGGGGAGGACATTCAGTACTTC.

The chain uses TRBV30 and TRBJ2-7; tentative D call: TRBD2 (5 bases). Germline CDR1 and CDR2: GTSNPN and SVGIG (reference sequence). The CDR3 extends over 15 amino acids. V lost 0 bases and J lost 6, with 18 bases in between. The CDR3 DNA follows: TGTGCCTGGAGTGTAGTGGACTCAACCGGCCTCGAGCAGTACTTC. It translates to CAWSVVDSTGLEQYF.

In regard to this clone: One end of the junction varies from germline; a read error may be responsible. This chain connects TRBV3-1 (or the pseudogene TRBV3-2) to TRBJ2-7; D call uncertain. This CDR3 region has 13 residues. Germline loops: CDR1 LGHDT, CDR2 YNNKEL (reference sequence). In DNA form, the CDR3 reads TGTGCCAGCAGCCAAGGAGACTCGTACGTGCAGTACTTC. This encodes CASSQGDSYVQYF.

As to this clone: The sample carries other DNA sequences with the same CDR3. The chain employs TRBV28 and TRBJ2-7; 8 bases are a match to TRBD1. CDR3 length equals 14 residues. Trimming at V came to 6 bases and at J to 0 bases, leaving 4 bases not matched to a gene. Germline values: CDR1 MDHEN, CDR2 SYDVKM. The CDR3 sequence is CASRGTGSSYEQYF. In DNA, the CDR3 is TGTGCCAGCAGAGGGACAGGCAGCTCCTACGAGCAGTACTTC.

The chain employs TRBV7-9 and TRBJ2-1; a weak D match, TRBD2 (6 bases). V was trimmed by 3 bases and J by 1 base, leaving 10 bases between them. This CDR3 is built from 15 residues. CDR1 is SEHNR, CDR2 FQNEAQ, per germline (reference sequence). CDR3 coding DNA: TGTGCCAGCAGCTTGGTGGCGGGGTCCTACAATGAGCAGTTCTTC. Its protein is CASSLVAGSYNEQFF.

The V call is TRBV2, the J call TRBJ2-7; maybe TRBD2 (6 bases). This CDR3 is built from 12 residues. CDR1 and CDR2 from the germline V gene are SNHLY and FYNNEI. Trimming removed 7 bases at V and 7 bases at J, with 14 bases between. The DNA for the CDR3 is TGTGCCAGCACCGGCGGGACCCCAGAGCAGTACTTC. It is translated as CASTGGTPEQYF.

The chain recombines TRBV28 with TRBJ1-2; D uncertain. The V end lost 2 bases, the J end lost 2 bases, and 9 bases lay between the germline ends. The CDR3 is 14 amino acids. Germline CDR1 reads MDHEN; CDR2 reads SYDVKM. In DNA form, the CDR3 reads TGTGCCAGCAGTTTAGGGCAGAACAACTATGGCTACACCTTC. This encodes CASSLGQNNYGYTF.

The CDR3 bases are TGCGCCAGCAGCTTGCAGTTAAGCGGGGGAAACACCGGGGAGCTGTTTTTT. It codes for CASSLQLSGGNTGELFF. The chain couples TRBV5-1 to TRBJ2-2, with 8 bases fitting TRBD2. The V and J ends lost 1 base and 2 bases, in that order; junction bases with no gene match: 7. The germline V gene has CDR1 SGHRS and CDR2 YFSETQ. CDR3 length: 17 amino acids.

The chain joins TRBV21-1 to TRBJ1-5; the table assigns TRBD1, which was not confirmed against the DNA. TRBV21-1 is designated a pseudogene. This CDR3 has 15 amino acids. The CDR3 coding sequence is TGTGCCAGCAGCAAAGTTCGGCAGGGCGGTACGCCCCAGCATTTT. Its translation is CASSKVRQGGTPQHF.

The gene calls are TRBV7-2 and TRBJ1-3; D perhaps matches TRBD1 (5 bases). Germline-derived CDR1 and CDR2 are SGHTA and FQGNSA. The V end was cut by 4 bases, the J end by 4 bases, with 17 bases between. The CDR3 contains 16 residues. CDR3 DNA sequence: TGTGCCAGCAGCTCCCCCGCGGGGGATGGCGGAAACACCATATATTTT. This sequence encodes CASSSPAGDGGNTIYF.

Only a few counts were recorded for this clone. One end of the junction fails to match germline, which may point to a read error. J is TRBJ1-1 and V is TRBV24-1; D might be TRBD1 (5 bases). The germline CDR1 and CDR2 sequences are KGHDR and SFDVKD. This CDR3 spans 15 amino acids. CDR3 bases: TGTGCCACCAGTGTTTTGGGGCAGACCAACACTGAAGCTTTCTTT. Its translation: CATSVLGQTNTEAFF.

This rearrangement joins TRBV28 to TRBJ1-1; possible D gene TRBD1, 6 bases. V gave up 6 bases and J gave up 6 bases, with 20 bases separating them. CDR3 length: 15 residues. Germline CDR1 MDHEN, CDR2 SYDVKM. CDR3 nucleotides: TGTGCCAGCAGACCCTCCTTAGGGGGAGAGGCTGAAGCTTTCTTT. Translation gives CASRPSLGGEAEAFF.

The chain uses TRBV2 and TRBJ1-3; D is possibly TRBD1 (5 bases). The germline CDR1 and CDR2 sequences are SNHLY and FYNNEI. The length of the CDR3 is 15 residues. The V end lost 7 bases, the J end lost 4 bases, and 17 bases lay between the germline ends. CDR3 residues: CASKLSSGLGNTIYF. In nucleotides, the CDR3 is TGTGCCAGCAAGTTAAGTTCAGGGCTCGGAAACACCATATATTTT.

The chain has TRBV28 and TRBJ1-2; D is perhaps TRBD1 (6 bases). The CDR3 is 14 amino acids. Germline CDR1 is MDHEN and CDR2 is SYDVKM. The germline V and J ends were trimmed by 6 bases and 6 bases, with 17 bases remaining between them. The CDR3 sequence is CASSPISWGHGYTF. DNA for the CDR3: TGTGCCAGCAGCCCAATCTCGTGGGGGCATGGCTACACCTTC.

V is TRBV7-2 and J is TRBJ2-7; 10 nucleotides align to TRBD1. This CDR3 contains 14 residues. Per germline, CDR1 SGHTA and CDR2 FQGNSA. The ends lost 1 base at V and 6 bases at J; junction bases unmatched: 3. The CDR3 is CASSLGTGGFEQYF. The CDR3, as DNA: TGTGCCAGCAGCTTAGGGACAGGGGGTTTCGAGCAGTACTTC.

This chain joins TRBV5-5 and TRBJ2-2, with TRBD1 matching 8 bases. Germline V gene lookup returns CDR1 SGHKS and CDR2 YYEKEE (reference sequence). J lost 0 bases, V lost 7 bases, and 11 bases had no gene match. This CDR3 comprises 17 residues. The CDR3 coding sequence is TGTGCCAGCGGAACTTCTTACAGGGGGGCGAACACCGGGGAGCTGTTTTTT. Protein: CASGTSYRGANTGELFF.

V is TRBV6-6 and J is TRBJ2-1, with no clear D. CDR3 length: 12 amino acids. Trimming removed 4 bases from V and 4 bases from J, with 5 bases in between. From germline, CDR1 is MNHNY and CDR2 SVGAGI (reference sequence). CDR3 sequence: CASSFTYNEQFF. The DNA of the CDR3 is TGTGCCAGCAGTTTTACATACAATGAGCAGTTCTTC.

V is TRBV18 and J is TRBJ1-2; 7 nucleotides line up with TRBD1. This CDR3 has 14 residues. Germline V lookup: CDR1 KGHSH, CDR2 LQKENI. V lost 3 bases and J lost 4; bases outside the gene matches: 5. The CDR3 DNA follows: TGTGCCAGCTCACCCCCCGGGACAGTCTATGGCTACACCTTC. It translates to CASSPPGTVYGYTF. The complete variable domain, with remaining parts taken from reference TRBV18 and TRBJ1-2, reads NAGVMQNPRHLVRRRGQEARLRCSPMKGHSHVYWYRQLPEEGLKFMVYLQKENIIDESGMPKERFSAEFPKEGPSILRIQQVVRGDSAAYFCASSPPGTVYGYTFGSGTRLTVV.

The rearrangement uses TRBV15 and TRBJ2-7, with 8 bases aligning to TRBD1. Unmatched junction bases numbered 4, after V lost 5 bases and J lost 7 bases. The V gene's germline CDR1 is LNHNV and CDR2 YYDKDF (reference sequence). The CDR3 runs 12 residues. The chain's CDR3 is CATSGQGREQYF. The CDR3 nucleotides read TGTGCCACCAGCGGACAGGGCCGGGAGCAGTACTTC.

The J gene is TRBJ2-3, the V gene TRBV5-1; D is uncertain. CDR1 is SGHRS and CDR2 is YFSETQ in the germline V gene. V lost 0 bases to trimming and J lost 0 bases, with 11 bases between them. The CDR3 consists of 16 residues. The CDR3 protein is CASSLEPRISTDTQYF. The CDR3 DNA reads TGCGCCAGCAGCTTGGAGCCGCGGATTAGCACAGATACGCAGTATTTT.

The genes are TRBV19 and TRBJ2-6; the match to TRBD1 covers 7 bases. From germline, CDR1 is LNHDA and CDR2 SQIVND (reference sequence). With V trimmed by 4 bases and J by 0 bases, 9 bases remained unmatched. The CDR3 extends over 18 amino acids. The CDR3 loop is CASSTLGQSSSGANVLTF. The CDR3 region has the DNA TGTGCCAGTAGTACCCTGGGACAGTCAAGCTCTGGGGCCAACGTCCTGACTTTC.

This clone occurred once. The chain uses TRBV28 and TRBJ1-2; D not resolved. Germline loops: CDR1 MDHEN, CDR2 SYDVKM. This CDR3 region has 11 residues. The V and J ends lost 6 bases and 8 bases respectively, with 10 bases between them. CDR3: CASRETLGYTF. In DNA form, the CDR3 reads TGTGCCAGCAGGGAGACGTTGGGCTACACCTTC.

This clone was seen more than once but under ten times. The rearrangement links TRBV27 to TRBJ2-7, with 10 positions matching TRBD1. V lost 5 bases, J lost 2 bases, and 3 bases stayed unmatched. The CDR3 runs 14 residues. The germline CDR1 and CDR2 sequences are MNHEY and SMNVEV (reference sequence). The CDR3 spells CASSPGQGTYEQYF. The CDR3 region has the DNA TGTGCCAGCAGTCCGGGACAGGGGACCTACGAGCAGTACTTC.

This clone has ten or more counts. This chain connects TRBV6-5 to TRBJ1-2; 8 bases agree with TRBD1. Germline V gene lookup returns CDR1 MNHEY and CDR2 SVGAGI. The CDR3 runs to 13 residues. Losses at the gene ends were 7 bases for V and 2 bases for J; bases not matched to a gene: 3. CDR3 residues: CASKGQENYGYTF. For the CDR3, the DNA is TGTGCCAGCAAGGGACAGGAGAACTATGGCTACACCTTC.

The V call is TRBV10-2, the J call TRBJ1-6; TRBD1 aligns across 10 bases. The CDR3 is made up of 16 amino acids. Trimming at V came to 6 bases and at J to 10 bases, leaving 12 bases not matched to a gene. CDR1 WSHSY and CDR2 SAAADI come from the germline V gene. The CDR3 DNA reads TGCGCCAGCAGAGAAACGACAGGGGGCACAGGATCACCCCTCCACTTT. This translates into CASRETTGGTGSPLHF.

The V gene is TRBV7-2, the J gene TRBJ2-5; 7 bases fit TRBD2. Trimming at V came to 5 bases and at J to 2 bases, leaving 2 bases not matched to a gene. This CDR3 region has 13 residues. Germline V gene sequence: CDR1 SGHTA, CDR2 FQGNSA. CDR3 nucleotides: TGTGCCAGCAGCCCGGGACTACAAGAGACCCAGTACTTC. Translated, it gives CASSPGLQETQYF. The whole variable domain, remainder taken from reference TRBV7-2 and TRBJ2-5, is GAGVSQSPSNKVTEKGKDVELRCDPISGHTALYWYRQSLGQGLEFLIYFQGNSAPDKSGLPSDRFSAERTGGSVSTLTIQRTQQEDSAVYLCASSPGLQETQYFGPGTRLLVL.

V gene TRBV6-2 or TRBV6-3 combines with J gene TRBJ2-1, with 9 nucleotides matching TRBD2. The junction had 6 bases not matched to a gene; V was cut back by 6 bases and J by 3 bases. This CDR3 has 15 residues. Germline loops: CDR1 MNHEY, CDR2 SVGEGT. The CDR3 coding sequence is TGTGCCAGCAGCTCTGGACTAGCGTACTACAATGAGCAGTTCTTC. This sequence encodes CASSSGLAYYNEQFF.